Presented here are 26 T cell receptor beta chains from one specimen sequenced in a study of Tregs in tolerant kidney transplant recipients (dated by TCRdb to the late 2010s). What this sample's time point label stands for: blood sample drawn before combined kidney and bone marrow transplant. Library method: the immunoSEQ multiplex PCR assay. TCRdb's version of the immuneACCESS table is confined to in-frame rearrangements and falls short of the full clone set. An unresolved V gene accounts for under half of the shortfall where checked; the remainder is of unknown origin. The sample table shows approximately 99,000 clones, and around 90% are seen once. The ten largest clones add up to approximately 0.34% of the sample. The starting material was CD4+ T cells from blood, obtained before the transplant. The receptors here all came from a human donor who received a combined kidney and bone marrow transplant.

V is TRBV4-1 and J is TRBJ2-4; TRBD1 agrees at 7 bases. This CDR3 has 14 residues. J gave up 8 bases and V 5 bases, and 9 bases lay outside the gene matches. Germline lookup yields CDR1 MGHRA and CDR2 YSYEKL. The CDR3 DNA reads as TGCGCCAGCAGCTCACAGGGGTTGGTGGACATTCAGTACTTC. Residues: CASSSQGLVDIQYF.

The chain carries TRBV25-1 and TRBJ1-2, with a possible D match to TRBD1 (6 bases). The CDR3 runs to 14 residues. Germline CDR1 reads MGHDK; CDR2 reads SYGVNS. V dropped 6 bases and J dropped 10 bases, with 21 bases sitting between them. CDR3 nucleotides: TGTGCCAGCAGCGGAACCACCGGGACACCAAACTACACCTTC. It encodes CASSGTTGTPNYTF.

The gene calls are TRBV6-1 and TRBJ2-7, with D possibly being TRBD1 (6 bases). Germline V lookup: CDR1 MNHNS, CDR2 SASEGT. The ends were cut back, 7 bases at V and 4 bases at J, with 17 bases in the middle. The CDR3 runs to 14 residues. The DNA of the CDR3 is TGTGCCAGCATGAGGGGTACAGGGTTATACGAGCAGTACTTC. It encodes CASMRGTGLYEQYF.

The CDR3 sequence is CASSIRGLAGVGYNEQFF. CDR3 bases: TGTGCCAGTAGTATCCGGGGACTAGCGGGAGTTGGGTACAATGAGCAGTTCTTC. The gene calls are TRBV19 and TRBJ2-1, with 14 nucleotides matching TRBD2. Germline CDR1 reads LNHDA; CDR2 reads SQIVND (reference sequence). The CDR3 sequence is 18 residues long. V was pared by 3 bases and J by 4 bases, with 8 bases of the junction left unmatched.

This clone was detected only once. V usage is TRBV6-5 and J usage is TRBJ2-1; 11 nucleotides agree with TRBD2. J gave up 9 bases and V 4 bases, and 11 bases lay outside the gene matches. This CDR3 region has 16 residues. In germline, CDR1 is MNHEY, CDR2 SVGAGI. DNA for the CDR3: TGTGCCAGCAGTTCCCTAACTAGCGGGGGAGGAGGTGAGCAGTTCTTC. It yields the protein CASSSLTSGGGGEQFF.

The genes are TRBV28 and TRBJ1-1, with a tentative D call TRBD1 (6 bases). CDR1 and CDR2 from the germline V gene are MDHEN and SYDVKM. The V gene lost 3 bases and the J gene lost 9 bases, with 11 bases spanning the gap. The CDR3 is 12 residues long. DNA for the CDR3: TGTGCCAGCAGTTTTTTTCAGGGGCAAGCTTTCTTT. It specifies CASSFFQGQAFF.

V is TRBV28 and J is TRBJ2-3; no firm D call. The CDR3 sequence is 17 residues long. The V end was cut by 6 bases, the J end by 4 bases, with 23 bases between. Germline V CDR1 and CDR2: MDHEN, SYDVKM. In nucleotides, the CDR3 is TGTGCCAGCAGCCCAGCCCTACGGCCCGGCGGAGCAGATACGCAGTATTTT. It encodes CASSPALRPGGADTQYF. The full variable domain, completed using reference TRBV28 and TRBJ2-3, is DVKVTQSSRYLVKRTGEKVFLECVQDMDHENMFWYRQDPGLGLRLIYFSYDVKMKEKGDIPEGYSVSREKKERFSLILESASTNQTSMYLCASSPALRPGGADTQYFGPGTRLTVL.

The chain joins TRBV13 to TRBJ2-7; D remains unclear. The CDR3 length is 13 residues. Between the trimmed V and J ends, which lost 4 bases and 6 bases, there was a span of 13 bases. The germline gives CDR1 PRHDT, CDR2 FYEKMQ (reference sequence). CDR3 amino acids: CASSSRVASEQYF. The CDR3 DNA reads TGTGCCAGCAGCTCCCGGGTGGCTAGCGAGCAGTACTTC.

The CDR3 loop is CASSLQGGKEGYTF. The CDR3 DNA reads as TGTGCCAGCAGCTTACAAGGAGGCAAAGAGGGCTACACCTTC. The chain links TRBV7-9 to TRBJ1-2, with D hard to call. Trimming removed 2 bases from V and 8 bases from J, with 15 bases in between. Germline CDR1 and CDR2: SEHNR and FQNEAQ (reference sequence). CDR3 length: 14 residues.

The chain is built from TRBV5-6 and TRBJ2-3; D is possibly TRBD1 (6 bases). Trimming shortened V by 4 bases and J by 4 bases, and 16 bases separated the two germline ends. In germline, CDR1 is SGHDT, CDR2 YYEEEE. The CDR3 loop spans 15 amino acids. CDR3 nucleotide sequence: TGTGCCAGCAGCCCGACAGGTTCGAGGGCAGATACGCAGTATTTT. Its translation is CASSPTGSRADTQYF. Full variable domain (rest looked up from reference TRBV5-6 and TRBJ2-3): DAGVTQSPTHLIKTRGQQVTLRCSPKSGHDTVSWYQQALGQGPQFIFQYYEEEERQRGNFPDRFSGHQFPNYSSELNVNALLLGDSALYLCASSPTGSRADTQYFGPGTRLTVL.

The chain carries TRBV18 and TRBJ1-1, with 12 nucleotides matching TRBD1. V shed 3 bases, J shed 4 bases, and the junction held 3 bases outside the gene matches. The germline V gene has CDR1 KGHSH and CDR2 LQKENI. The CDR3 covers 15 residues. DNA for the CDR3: TGTGCCAGCTCACCCCGGGACAGGGGGCTCACTGAAGCTTTCTTT. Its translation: CASSPRDRGLTEAFF.

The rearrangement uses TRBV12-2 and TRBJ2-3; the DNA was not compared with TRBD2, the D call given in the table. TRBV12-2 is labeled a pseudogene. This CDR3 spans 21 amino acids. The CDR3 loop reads CASRSEGRLWLAGTSTDTQYF. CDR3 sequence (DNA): TGTGCAAGTCGCTCTGAGGGTCGGTTGTGGCTAGCGGGGACGAGCACAGATACGCAGTATTTT.

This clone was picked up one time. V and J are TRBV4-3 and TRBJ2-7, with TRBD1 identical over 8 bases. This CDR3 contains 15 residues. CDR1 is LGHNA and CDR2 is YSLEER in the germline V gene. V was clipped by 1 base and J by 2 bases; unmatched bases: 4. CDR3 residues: CASSQVDRGPYEQYF. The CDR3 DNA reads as TGCGCCAGCAGCCAAGTCGACAGGGGTCCCTACGAGCAGTACTTC.

Written as DNA, the CDR3 is TGCGCCAGCAGCCAAGGAGGCGGGGGATTTTGGTCTGACGAGCAGTACTTC. Its translation is CASSQGGGGFWSDEQYF. The V gene is TRBV4-1, the J gene TRBJ2-7; 7 bases align to TRBD2. Looked up from germline, CDR1 is MGHRA and CDR2 is YSYEKL. The length of the CDR3 is 17 residues. With 1 base clipped from V and 5 bases from J, the junction kept 14 bases outside the gene matches.

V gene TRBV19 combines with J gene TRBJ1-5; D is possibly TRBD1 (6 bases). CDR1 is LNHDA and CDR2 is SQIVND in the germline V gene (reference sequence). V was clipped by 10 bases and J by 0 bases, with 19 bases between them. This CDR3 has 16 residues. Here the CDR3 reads CATQRWQGNSNQPQHF. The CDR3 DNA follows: TGTGCCACCCAGAGGTGGCAGGGGAATAGCAATCAGCCCCAGCATTTT. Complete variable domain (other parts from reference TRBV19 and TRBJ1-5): DGGITQSPKYLFRKEGQNVTLSCEQNLNHDAMYWYRQDPGQGLRLIYYSQIVNDFQKGDIAEGYSVSREKKESFPLTVTSAQKNPTAFYLCATQRWQGNSNQPQHFGDGTRLSIL.

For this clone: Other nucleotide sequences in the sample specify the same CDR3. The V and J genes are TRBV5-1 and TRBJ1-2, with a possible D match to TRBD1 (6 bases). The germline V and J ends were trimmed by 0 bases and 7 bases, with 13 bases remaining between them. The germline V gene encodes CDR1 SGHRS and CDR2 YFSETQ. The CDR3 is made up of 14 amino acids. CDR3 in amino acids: CASSLVAGEGGYTF. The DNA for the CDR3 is TGCGCCAGCAGCTTGGTAGCAGGGGAGGGTGGCTACACCTTC. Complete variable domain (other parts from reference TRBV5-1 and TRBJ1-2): KAGVTQTPRYLIKTRGQQVTLSCSPISGHRSVSWYQQTPGQGLQFLFEYFSETQRNKGNFPGRFSGRQFSNSRSEMNVSTLELGDSALYLCASSLVAGEGGYTFGSGTRLTVV.

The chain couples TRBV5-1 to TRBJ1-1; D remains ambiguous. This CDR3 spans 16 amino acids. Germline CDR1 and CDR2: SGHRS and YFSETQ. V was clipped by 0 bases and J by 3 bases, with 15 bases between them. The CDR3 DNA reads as TGCGCCAGCAGCTTGGGGCCCAAGAGAGCGGACACTGAAGCTTTCTTT. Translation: CASSLGPKRADTEAFF.

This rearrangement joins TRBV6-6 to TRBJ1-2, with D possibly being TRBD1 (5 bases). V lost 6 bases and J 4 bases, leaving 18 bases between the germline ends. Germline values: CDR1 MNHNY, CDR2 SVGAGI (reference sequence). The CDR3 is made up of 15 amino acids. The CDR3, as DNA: TGTGCCAGCAGCACCCTCTGGGACTCCGCCTATGGCTACACCTTC. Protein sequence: CASSTLWDSAYGYTF.

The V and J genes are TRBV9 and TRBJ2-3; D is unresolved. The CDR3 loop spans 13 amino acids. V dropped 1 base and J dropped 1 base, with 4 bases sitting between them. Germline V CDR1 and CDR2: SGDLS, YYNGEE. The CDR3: CASSVQGTDTQYF. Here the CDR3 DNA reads TGTGCCAGCAGCGTACAGGGCACAGATACGCAGTATTTT.

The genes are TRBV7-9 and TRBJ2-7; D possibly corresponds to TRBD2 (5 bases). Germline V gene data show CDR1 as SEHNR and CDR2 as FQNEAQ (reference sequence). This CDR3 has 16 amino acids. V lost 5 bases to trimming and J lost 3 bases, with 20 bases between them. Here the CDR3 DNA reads TGTGCCAGCAGCCGTATACGAGGGAGCCGGGGCTACGAGCAGTACTTC. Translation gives CASSRIRGSRGYEQYF.

The CDR3 here is CASSFGSANTEAFF. DNA of the CDR3: TGCGCCAGCAGCTTTGGCAGTGCTAACACTGAAGCTTTCTTT. The genes are TRBV5-1 and TRBJ1-1; no clear D gene. The CDR3 is made up of 14 amino acids. V was cut by 2 bases and J by 2 bases, with 10 bases left in between. Germline V CDR1 and CDR2: SGHRS, YFSETQ. Filled out from reference TRBV5-1 and TRBJ1-1, the complete variable domain reads KAGVTQTPRYLIKTRGQQVTLSCSPISGHRSVSWYQQTPGQGLQFLFEYFSETQRNKGNFPGRFSGRQFSNSRSEMNVSTLELGDSALYLCASSFGSANTEAFFGQGTRLTVV.

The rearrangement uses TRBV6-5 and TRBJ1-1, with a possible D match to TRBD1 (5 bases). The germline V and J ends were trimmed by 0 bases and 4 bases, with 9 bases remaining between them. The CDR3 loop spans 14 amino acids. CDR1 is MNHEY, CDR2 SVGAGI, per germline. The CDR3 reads CASSYSGGGTEAFF. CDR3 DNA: TGTGCCAGCAGTTACTCGGGGGGAGGCACTGAAGCTTTCTTT.

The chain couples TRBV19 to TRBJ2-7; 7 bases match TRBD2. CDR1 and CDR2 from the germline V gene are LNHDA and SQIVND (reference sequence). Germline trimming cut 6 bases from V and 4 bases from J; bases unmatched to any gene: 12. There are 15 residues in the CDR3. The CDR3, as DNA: TGTGCCAGTAGAACGGCGACTAGCTTGGGATACGAGCAGTACTTC. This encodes CASRTATSLGYEQYF.

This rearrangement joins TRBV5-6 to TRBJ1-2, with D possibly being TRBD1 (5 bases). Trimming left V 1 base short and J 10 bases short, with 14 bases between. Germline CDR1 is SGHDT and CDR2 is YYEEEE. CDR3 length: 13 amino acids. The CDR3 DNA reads TGTGCCAGCAGCTTGAGGAGGGACGAGGACTACACCTTC. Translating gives CASSLRRDEDYTF.

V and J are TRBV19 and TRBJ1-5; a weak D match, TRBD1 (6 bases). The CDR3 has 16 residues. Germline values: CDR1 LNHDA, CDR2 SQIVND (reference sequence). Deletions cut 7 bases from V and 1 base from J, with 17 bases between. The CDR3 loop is CASTRRRGASNQPQHF. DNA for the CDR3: TGTGCCAGTACCCGACGTCGGGGGGCGAGCAATCAGCCCCAGCATTTT.

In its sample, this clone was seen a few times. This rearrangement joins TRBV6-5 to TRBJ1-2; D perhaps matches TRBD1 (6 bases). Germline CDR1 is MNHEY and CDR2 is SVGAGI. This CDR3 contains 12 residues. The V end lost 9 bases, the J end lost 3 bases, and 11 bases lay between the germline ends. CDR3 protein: CARTGFYYGYTF. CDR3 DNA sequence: TGTGCCAGGACAGGATTCTACTATGGCTACACCTTC.